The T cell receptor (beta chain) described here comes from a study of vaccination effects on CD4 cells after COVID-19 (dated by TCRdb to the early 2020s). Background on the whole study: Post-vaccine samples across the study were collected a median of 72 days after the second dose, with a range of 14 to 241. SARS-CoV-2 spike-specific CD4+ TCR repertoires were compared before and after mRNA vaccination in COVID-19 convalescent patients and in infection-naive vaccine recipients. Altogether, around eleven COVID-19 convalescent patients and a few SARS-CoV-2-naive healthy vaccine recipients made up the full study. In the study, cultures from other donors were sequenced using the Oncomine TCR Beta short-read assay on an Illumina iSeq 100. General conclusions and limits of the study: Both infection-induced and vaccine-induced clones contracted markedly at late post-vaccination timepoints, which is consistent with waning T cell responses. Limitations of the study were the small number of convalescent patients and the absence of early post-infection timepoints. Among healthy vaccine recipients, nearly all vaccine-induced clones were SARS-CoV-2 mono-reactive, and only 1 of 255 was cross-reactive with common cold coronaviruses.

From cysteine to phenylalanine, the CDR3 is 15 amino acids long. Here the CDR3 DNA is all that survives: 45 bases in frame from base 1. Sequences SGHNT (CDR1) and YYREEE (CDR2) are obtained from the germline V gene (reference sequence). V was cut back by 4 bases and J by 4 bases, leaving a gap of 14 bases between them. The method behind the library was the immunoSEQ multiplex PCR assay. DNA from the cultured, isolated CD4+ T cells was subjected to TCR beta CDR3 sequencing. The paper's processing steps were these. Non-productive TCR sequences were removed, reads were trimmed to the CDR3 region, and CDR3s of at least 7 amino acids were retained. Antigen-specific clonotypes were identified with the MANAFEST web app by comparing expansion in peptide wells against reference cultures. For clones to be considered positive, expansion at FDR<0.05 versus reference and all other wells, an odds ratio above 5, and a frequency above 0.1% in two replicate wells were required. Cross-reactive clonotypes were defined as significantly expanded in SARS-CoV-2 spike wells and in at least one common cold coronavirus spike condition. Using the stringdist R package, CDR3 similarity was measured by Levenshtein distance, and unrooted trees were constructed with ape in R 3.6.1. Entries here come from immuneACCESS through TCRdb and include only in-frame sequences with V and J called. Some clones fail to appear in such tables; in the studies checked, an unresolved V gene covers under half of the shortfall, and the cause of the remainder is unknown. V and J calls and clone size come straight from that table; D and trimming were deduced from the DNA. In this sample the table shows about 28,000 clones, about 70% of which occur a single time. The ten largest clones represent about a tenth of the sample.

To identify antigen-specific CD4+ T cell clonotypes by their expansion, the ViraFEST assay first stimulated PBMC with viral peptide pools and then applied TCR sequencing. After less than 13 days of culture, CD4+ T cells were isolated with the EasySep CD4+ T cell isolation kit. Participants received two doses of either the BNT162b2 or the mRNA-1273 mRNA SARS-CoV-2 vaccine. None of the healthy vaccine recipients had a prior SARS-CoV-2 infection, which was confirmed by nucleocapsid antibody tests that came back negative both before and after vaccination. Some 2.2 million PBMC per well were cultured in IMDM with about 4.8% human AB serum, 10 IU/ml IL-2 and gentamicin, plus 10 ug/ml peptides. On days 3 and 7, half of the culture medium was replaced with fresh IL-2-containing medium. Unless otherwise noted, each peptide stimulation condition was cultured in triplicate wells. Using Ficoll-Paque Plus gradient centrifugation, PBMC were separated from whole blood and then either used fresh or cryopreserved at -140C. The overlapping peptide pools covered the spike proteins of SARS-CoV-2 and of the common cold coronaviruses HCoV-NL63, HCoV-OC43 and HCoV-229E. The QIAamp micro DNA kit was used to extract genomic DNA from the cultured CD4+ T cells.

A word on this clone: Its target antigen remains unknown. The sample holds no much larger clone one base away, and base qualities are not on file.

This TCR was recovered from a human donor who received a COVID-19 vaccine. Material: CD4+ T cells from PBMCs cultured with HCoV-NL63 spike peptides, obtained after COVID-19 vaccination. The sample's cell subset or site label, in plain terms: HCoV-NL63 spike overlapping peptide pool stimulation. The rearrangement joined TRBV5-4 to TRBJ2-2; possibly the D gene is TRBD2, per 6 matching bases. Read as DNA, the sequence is TGTGCCAGCAGCCCCGGGAGTTCAGGCACCGGGGAGCTGTTTTTT. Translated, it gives CASSPGSSGTGELFF.